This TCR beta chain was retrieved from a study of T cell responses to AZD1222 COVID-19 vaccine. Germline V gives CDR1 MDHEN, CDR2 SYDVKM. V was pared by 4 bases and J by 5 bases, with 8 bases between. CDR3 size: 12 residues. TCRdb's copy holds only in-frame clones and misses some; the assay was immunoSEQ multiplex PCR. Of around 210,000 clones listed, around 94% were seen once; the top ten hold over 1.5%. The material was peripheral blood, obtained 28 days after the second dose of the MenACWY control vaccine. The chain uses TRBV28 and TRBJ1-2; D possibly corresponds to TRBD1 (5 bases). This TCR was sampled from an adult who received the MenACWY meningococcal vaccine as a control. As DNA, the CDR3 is TGTGCCAGCAGTTCAGGGATGTATGGCTACACCTTC. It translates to CASSSGMYGYTF.